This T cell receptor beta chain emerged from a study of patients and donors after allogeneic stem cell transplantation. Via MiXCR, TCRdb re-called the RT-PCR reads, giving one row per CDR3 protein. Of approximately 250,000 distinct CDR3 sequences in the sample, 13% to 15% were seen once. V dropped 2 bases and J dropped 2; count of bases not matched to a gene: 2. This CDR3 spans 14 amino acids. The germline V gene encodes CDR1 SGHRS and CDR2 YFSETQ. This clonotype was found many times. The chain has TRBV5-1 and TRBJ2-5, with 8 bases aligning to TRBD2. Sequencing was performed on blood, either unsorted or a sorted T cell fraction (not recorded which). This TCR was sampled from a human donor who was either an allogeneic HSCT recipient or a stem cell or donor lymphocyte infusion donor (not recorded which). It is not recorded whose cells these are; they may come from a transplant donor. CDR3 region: CASSFTSGQETQYF. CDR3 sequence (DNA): TGCGCCAGCAGCTTTACTAGCGGACAAGAGACCCAGTACTTC.